This T cell receptor (beta chain) originates from a study of OX40 agonist ivuxolimab in advanced cancers. The overall study: Patients received ivuxolimab, an intravenous treatment, every 2 weeks at 0.01 to 10 mg/kg.

Generated by immunoSEQ multiplex PCR, the TCRdb table keeps only in-frame clones and is missing some. The sample includes more than 55,000 clones, around nine tenths of them seen just once. General study results and limits: With doses of 0.1 to 3.0 mg/kg, CD4+ and CD8+ blood T cells had undergone clonal expansion by week 6. Expanded peripheral T cell antigen specificity was not determined.

About this clone itself: Antigen unknown.

This CDR3 region has 15 residues. Germline CDR1 reads MDHEN; CDR2 reads SYDVKM. Losses at the gene ends were 6 bases for V and 2 bases for J; bases not matched to a gene: 6. Sampled blood was obtained at baseline, cycle 4 day 1, and cycle 7 day 1. Material: CD4+ or CD8+ T cells sorted from blood, obtained in a trial of the OX40 agonist ivuxolimab. The receptor's source is an adult with an advanced solid tumor such as melanoma, head and neck, liver or kidney cancer. The rearrangement links TRBV28 to TRBJ2-7; 11 bases are shared with TRBD2. The CDR3 coding sequence is TGTGCCAGCAGCTTTGGGACTAGCGGAACCTACGAGCAGTACTTC. Residues: CASSFGTSGTYEQYF. Full variable domain (missing parts from reference TRBV28 and TRBJ2-7): DVKVTQSSRYLVKRTGEKVFLECVQDMDHENMFWYRQDPGLGLRLIYFSYDVKMKEKGDIPEGYSVSREKKERFSLILESASTNQTSMYLCASSFGTSGTYEQYFGPGTRLTVT.